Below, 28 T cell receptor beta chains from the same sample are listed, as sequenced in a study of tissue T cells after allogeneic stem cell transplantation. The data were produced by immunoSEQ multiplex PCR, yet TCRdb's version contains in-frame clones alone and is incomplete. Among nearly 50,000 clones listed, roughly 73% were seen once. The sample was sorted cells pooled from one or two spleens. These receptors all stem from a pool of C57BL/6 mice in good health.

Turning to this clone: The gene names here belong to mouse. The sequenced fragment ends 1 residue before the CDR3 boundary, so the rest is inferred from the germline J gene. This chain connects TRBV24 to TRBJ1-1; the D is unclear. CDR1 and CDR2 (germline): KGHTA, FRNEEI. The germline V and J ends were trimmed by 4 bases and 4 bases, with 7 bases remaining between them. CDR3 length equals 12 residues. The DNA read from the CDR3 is TGTGCCAGCAGTCCAGGAAGCACAGAAGTCTTC. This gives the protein CASSPGSTEVF. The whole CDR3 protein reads CASSPGSTEVFF.

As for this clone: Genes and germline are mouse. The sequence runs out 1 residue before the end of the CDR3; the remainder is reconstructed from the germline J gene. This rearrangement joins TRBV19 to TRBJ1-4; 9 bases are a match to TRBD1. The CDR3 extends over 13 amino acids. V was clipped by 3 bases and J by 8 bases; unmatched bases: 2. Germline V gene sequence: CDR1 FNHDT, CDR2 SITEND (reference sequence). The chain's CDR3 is CASSTGTGERLFF. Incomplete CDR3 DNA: TGTGCCAGCAGTACCGGGACAGGGGAAAGATTATTT. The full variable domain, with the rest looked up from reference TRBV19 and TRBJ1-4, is GGIITQTPKFLIGQEGQKLTLKCQQNFNHDTMYWYRQDSGKGLRLIYYSITENDLQKGDLSEGYDASREKKSSFSLTVTSAQKNEMAVFLCASSTGTGERLFFGHGTKLSVL.

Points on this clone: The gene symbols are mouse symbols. The sequenced CDR3 bases are TGTGCAAGCAGCTTAGATGGGACAGGGGGCTATGAACAGTAC. This codes for CASSLDGTGGYEQY. The whole CDR3 sequence reads CASSLDGTGGYEQYF. The genes are TRBV16 and TRBJ2-7; 11 nucleotides line up with TRBD1. The read stops 1 residue short of the end of the CDR3; the missing end is completed from the germline J gene. Germline trimming cut 0 bases from V and 3 bases from J; bases unmatched to any gene: 1. Germline V gene lookup returns CDR1 SGHSA and CDR2 FRNQAP. CDR3 size: 15 residues.

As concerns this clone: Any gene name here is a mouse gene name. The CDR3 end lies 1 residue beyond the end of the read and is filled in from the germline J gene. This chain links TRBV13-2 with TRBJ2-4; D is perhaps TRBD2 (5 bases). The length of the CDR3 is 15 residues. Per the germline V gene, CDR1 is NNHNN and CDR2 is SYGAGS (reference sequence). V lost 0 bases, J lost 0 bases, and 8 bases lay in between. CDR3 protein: CASGDGRTSQNTLYF. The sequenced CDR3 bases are TGTGCCAGCGGTGATGGCAGGACTAGTCAAAACACCTTGTAC.

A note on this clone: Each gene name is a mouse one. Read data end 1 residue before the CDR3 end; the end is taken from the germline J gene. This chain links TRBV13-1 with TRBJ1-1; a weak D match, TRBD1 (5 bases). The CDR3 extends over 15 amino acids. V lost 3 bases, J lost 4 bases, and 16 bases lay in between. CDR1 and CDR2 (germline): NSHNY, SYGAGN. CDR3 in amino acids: CASSAAGGGGTEVFF. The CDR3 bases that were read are TGTGCCAGCAGTGCCGCGGGGGGGGGAGGCACAGAAGTCTTC.

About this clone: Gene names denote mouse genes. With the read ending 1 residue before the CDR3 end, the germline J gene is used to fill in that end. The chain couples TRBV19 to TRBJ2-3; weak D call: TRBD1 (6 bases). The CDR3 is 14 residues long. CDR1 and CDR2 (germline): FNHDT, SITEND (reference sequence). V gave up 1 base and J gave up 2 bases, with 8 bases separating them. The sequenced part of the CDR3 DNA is TGTGCCAGCAGTATACACAGGGATGCAGAAACGCTGTAT. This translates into CASSIHRDAETLY. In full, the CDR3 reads CASSIHRDAETLYF.

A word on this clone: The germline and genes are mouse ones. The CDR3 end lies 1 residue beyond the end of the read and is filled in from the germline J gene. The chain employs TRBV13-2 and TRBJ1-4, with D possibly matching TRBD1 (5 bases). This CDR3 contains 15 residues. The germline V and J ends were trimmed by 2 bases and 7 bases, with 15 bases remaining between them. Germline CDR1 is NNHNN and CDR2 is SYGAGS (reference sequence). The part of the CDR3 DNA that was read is TGTGCCAGCGGTGACCGCCCCCCGACAGCCGAAAGATTATTT. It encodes CASGDRPPTAERLF. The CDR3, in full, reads CASGDRPPTAERLFF.

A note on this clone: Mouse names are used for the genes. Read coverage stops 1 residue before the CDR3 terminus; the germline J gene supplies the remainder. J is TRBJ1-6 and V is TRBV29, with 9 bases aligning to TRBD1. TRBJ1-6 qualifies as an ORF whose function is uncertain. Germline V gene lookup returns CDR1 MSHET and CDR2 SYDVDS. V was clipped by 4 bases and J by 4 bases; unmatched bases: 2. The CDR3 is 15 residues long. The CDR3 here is CASSSGTGYNSPLYF. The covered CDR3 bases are TGTGCTAGCAGTTCCGGGACAGGGTATAATTCGCCCCTCTAC.

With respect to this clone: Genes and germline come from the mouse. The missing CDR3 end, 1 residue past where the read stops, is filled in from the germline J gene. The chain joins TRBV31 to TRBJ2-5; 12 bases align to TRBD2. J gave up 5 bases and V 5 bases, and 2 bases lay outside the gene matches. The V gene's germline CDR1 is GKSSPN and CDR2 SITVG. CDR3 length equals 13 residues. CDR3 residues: CAWGTGGRDTQYF. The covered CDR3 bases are TGTGCCTGGGGGACTGGGGGGAGAGACACCCAGTAC.

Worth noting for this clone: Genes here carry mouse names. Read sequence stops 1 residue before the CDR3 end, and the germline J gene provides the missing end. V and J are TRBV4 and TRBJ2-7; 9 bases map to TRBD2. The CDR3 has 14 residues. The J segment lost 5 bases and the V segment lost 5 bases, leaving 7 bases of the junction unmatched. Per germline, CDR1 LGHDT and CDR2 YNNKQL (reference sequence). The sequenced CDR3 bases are TGTGCCAGCAGCCTTGGGGGGGCGCCCCATGAACAGTAC. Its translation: CASSLGGAPHEQY. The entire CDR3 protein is CASSLGGAPHEQYF.

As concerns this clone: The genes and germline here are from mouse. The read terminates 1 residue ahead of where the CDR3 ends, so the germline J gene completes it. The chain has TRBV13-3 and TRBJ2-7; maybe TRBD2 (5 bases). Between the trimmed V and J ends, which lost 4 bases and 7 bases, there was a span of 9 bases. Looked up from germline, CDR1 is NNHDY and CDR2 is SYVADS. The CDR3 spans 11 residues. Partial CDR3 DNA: TGTGCCAGCAGTCCTGGGAGGGAACAGTAC. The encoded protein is CASSPGREQY. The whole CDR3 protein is CASSPGREQYF.

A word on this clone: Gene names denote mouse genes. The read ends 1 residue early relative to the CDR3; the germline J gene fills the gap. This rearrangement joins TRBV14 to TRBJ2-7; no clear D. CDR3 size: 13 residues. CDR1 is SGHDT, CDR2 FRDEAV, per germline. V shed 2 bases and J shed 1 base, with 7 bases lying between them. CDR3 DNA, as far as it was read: TGTGCCAGCAGTTTAACACTTTCCTATGAACAGTAC. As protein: CASSLTLSYEQY. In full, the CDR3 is CASSLTLSYEQYF.

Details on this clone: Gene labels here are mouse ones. This chain's CDR3 is CTCSAGGHSNSDYTF. The covered CDR3 bases are TGCACCTGCAGTGCAGGAGGACACTCAAACTCCGACTACACC. V is TRBV1 and J is TRBJ1-2, with D perhaps TRBD1 (5 bases). Coverage ceases 1 residue before the CDR3 finishes, and the germline J gene fills in the end. The CDR3 covers 15 residues. Germline values: CDR1 NSQYPW, CDR2 LRSPGD (reference sequence). Between the trimmed V and J ends, which lost 1 base and 0 bases, there was a span of 9 bases.

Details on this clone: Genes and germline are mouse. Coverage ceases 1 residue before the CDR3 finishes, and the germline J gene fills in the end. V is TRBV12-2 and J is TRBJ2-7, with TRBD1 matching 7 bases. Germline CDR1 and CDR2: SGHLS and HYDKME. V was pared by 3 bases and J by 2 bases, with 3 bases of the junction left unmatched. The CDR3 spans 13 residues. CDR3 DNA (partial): TGTGCCAGCTCTGGGACAGACCCCTATGAACAGTAC. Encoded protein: CASSGTDPYEQY. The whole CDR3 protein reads CASSGTDPYEQYF.

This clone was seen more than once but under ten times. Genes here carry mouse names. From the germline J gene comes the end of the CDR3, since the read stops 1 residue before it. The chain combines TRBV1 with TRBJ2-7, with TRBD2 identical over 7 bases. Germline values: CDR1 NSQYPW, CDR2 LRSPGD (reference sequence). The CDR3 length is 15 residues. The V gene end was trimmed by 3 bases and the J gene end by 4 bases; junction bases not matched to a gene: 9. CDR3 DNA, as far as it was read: TGCACCTGCAGTGCGTCCGGGACTGCGAAATATGAACAGTAC. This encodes CTCSASGTAKYEQY. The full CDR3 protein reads CTCSASGTAKYEQYF.

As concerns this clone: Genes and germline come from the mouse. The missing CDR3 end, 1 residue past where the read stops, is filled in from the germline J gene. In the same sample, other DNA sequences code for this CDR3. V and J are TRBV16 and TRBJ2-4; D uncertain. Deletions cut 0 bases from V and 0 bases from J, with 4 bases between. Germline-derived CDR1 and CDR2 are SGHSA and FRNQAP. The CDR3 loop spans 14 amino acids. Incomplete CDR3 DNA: TGTGCAAGCAGCTTAGAAGGCAGTCAAAACACCTTGTAC. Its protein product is CASSLEGSQNTLY. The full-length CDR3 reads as CASSLEGSQNTLYF.

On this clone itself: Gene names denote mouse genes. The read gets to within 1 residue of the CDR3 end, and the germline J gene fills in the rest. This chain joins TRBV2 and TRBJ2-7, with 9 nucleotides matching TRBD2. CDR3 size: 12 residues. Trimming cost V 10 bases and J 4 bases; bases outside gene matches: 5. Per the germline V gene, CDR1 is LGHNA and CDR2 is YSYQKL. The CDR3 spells CATRTGAYEQYF. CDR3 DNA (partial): TGTGCCACCAGGACTGGGGCTTATGAACAGTAC.

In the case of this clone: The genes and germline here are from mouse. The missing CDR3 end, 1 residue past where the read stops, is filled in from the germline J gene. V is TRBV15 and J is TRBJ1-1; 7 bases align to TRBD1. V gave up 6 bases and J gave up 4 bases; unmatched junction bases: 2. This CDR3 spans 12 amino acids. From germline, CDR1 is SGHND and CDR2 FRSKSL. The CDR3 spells CASSDRATEVFF. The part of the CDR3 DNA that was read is TGTGCCAGCAGCGACAGGGCCACAGAAGTCTTC.

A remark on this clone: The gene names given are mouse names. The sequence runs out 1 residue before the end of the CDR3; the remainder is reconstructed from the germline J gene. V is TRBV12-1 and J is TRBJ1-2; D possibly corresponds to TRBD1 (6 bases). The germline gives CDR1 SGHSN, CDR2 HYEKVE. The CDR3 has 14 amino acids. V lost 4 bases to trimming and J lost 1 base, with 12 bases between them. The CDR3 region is CASSQRDKNSDYTF. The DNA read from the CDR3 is TGTGCCAGCTCACAACGGGACAAAAACTCCGACTACACC. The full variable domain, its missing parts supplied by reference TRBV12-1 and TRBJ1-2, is DSGVVQSPRHIIKEKGGRSVLTCIPISGHSNVVWYQQTLGKELKFLIQHYEKVERDKGFLPSRFSVQQFDDYHSEMNMSALELEDSAMYFCASSQRDKNSDYTFGSGTRLLVI.

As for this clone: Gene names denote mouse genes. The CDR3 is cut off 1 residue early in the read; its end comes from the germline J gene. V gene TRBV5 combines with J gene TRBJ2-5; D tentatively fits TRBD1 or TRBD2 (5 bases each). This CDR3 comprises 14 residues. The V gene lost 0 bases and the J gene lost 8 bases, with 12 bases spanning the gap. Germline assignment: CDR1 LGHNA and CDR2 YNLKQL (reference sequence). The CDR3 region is CASSQDPAGTTQYF. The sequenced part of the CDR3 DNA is TGTGCCAGCAGCCAAGATCCAGCTGGGACCACCCAGTAC.

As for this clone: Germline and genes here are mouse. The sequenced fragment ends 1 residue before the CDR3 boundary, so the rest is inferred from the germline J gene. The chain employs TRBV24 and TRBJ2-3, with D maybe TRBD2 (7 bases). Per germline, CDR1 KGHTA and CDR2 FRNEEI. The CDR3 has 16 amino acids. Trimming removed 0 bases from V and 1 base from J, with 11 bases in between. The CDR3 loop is CASSLYEGGGAETLYF. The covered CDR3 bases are TGTGCCAGCAGTCTGTATGAGGGGGGGGGTGCAGAAACGCTGTAT.

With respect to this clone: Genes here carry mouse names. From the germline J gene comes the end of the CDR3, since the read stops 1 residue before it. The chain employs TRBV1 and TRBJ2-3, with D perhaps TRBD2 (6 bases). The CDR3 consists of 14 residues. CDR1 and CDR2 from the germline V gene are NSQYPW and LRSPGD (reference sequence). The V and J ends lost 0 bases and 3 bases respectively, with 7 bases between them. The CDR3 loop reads CTCSADDWAETLYF. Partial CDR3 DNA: TGCACCTGCAGTGCAGACGACTGGGCAGAAACGCTGTAT.

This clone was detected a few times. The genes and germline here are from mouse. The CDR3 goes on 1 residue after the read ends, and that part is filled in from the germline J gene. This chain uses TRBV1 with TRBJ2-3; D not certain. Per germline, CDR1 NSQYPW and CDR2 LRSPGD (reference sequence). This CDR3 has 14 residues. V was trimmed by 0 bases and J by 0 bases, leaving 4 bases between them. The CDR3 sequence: CTCSADNSAETLYF. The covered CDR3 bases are TGCACCTGCAGTGCAGATAACAGTGCAGAAACGCTGTAT.

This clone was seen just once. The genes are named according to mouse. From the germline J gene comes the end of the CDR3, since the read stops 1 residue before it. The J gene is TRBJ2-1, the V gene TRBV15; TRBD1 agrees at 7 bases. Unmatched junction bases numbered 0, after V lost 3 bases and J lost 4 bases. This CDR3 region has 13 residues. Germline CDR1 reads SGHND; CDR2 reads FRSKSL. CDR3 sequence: CASSLGQYAEQFF. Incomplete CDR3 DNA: TGTGCCAGCAGTTTGGGACAGTATGCTGAGCAGTTC.

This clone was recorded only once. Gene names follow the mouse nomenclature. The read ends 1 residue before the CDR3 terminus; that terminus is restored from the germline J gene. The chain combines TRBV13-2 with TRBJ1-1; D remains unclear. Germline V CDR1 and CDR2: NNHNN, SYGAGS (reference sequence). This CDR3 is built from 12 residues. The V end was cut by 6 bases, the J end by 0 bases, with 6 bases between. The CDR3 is CASATTNTEVFF. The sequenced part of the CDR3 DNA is TGTGCCAGCGCTACAACAAACACAGAAGTCTTC.

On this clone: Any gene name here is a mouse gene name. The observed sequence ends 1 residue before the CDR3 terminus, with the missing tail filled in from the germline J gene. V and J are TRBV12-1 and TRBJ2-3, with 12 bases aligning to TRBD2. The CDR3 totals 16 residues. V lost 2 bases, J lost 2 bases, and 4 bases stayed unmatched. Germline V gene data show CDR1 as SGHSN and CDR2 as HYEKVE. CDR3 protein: CASSPTGGANAETLYF. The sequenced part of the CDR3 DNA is TGTGCCAGCTCTCCGACTGGGGGGGCGAATGCAGAAACGCTGTAT.

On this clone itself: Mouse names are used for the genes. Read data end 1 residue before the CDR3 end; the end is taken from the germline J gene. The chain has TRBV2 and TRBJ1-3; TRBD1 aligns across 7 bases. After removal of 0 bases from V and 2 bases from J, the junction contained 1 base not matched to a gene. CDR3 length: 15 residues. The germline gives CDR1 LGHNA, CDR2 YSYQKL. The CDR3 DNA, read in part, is TGTGCCAGCAGCCAAGACAGGGGGGCTGGAAATACGCTCTAT. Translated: CASSQDRGAGNTLY. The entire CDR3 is CASSQDRGAGNTLYF.

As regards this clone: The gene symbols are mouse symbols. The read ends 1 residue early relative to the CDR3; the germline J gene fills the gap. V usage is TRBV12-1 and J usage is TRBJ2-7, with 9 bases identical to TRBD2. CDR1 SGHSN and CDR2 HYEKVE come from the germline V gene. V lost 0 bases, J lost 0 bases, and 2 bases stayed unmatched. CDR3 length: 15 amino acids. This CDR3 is CASSLGLGSSYEQYF. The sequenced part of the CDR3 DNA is TGTGCCAGCTCTCTCGGACTGGGGAGCTCCTATGAACAGTAC.